This TCR beta chain was observed in a study of T cell therapy after organ transplantation (dated by TCRdb to between 2019 and 2020). Notes on the research overall: Autologous CMV-specific T cells, expanded in vitro for about 14 days with a peptide pool of 30 HLA class I and II CMV epitopes, were used as therapy products. Patients were given up to 6 doses of T cells at 2-week intervals and were followed for 29 weeks after finishing therapy. Of the ten patients, eight were classified as clinical responders and two as nonresponders. The median number of CMV-specific T cells given to patients was 1.92 x 10^8, delivered over 2 to 6 intravenous infusions. Long-term post-therapy blood samples were collected 20 to 29 weeks after completion of therapy. The study was a follow-up TRBV repertoire analysis of an open-label phase I trial of autologous CMV-specific adoptive T cell therapy in solid-organ transplant recipients. Long-term post-therapy samples were obtainable from only about 75% of the 10 patients. Study-wide conclusions, independent of this receptor: Both transferred clonotypes and endogenous clonotypes not detected in the therapy products appeared to be included in post-therapy reconstitution. Fold change in CD8 clonality after therapy inversely correlated with pretherapy clonality, suggesting less biased repertoires were more receptive to remodeling. Before therapy, nonresponders had marked clonal expansions, and after therapy the repertoires of nonresponders changed only minimally. The small number of expansions detected in nonresponders may reflect reduced sample coverage resulting from poor CD8+ T cell yield. Assessment of confounders such as concurrent antirejection and antiviral medications was prevented by the small cohort.

The sample's time point label, in plain terms: 20-29 weeks after completion of therapy. Solid-organ transplant recipients with drug-resistant/recurrent cytomegalovirus were included as patients. Approximately nine trial participants were selected for repertoire analysis based on availability of post-therapy peripheral blood mononuclear cells. Viable CD3+CD8+CD4- lymphocytes were isolated from PBMCs by sorting on a BD FACSAria III. The Qiagen DNeasy Kit was used to extract genomic DNA from sorted cells. Inclusive of the bounding cysteine and phenylalanine, the CDR3 is 14 residues long. The entry retains the CDR3 DNA only, 42 bases that are in frame from base 1. A distance of 9 bases separates the germline ends of V and J, which lose 0 bases and 2 bases respectively. The germline V gene sets CDR1 to SGHDT and CDR2 to YYEEEE. Using the immunoSEQ two-step, bias-controlled multiplex PCR assay, TRB CDR3 regions were amplified from genomic DNA. Sequencing of CDR3 libraries was carried out on an Illumina NextSeq 500. For the original study's pipeline: The immunoSEQ Analyzer platform handled the initial alignment and bioinformatics, which included bias normalization against synthetic CDR3 analogs. Annotation of V, D and J genes was based on the definitions in the IMGT database. Further TRBV analyses used VDJtools version 1.1.10 and the R package tcR version 2.2.1.11 with default settings. For the GLIPH analysis, version 1.0 was run with default settings. To test for significant clonotype frequency changes in CDR3 sequences with at least 5 reads, a 2-sided binomial test with Benjamini-Hochberg correction (alpha = 0.01) was used. Sourced from immuneACCESS, this table was stored by TCRdb with only in-frame sequences that have V and J called. A share of the clones is absent; for the studies checked, an unresolved V gene accounts for under half, and the remainder has no known explanation. V, J and clone size are those of that table, while D and trimming were read from the DNA. Present in this sample are about 20,000 clones, roughly 89% of which were seen just once. The ten largest clones capture around a third of the sample.

With regard to this clone: The antigen it binds to is not known. The sample holds no much larger clone one base away, and base qualities are not on file.

Recombination joined TRBV5-6 with TRBJ2-7, with a tentative D gene TRBD1 over 5 matching bases. The sequence was obtained from a human patient who had received a solid organ transplant and had CMV disease. Where a transplant has occurred, the graft donor may have supplied some of the T cells. Here the sequenced sample was CD8+ T cells from blood, taken after autologous CMV-specific T cell therapy. The base sequence is TGTGCCAGCAGCTTGGGGGGCCCCCCCTACGAGCAGTACTTC. Its translation reads: CASSLGGPPYEQYF.